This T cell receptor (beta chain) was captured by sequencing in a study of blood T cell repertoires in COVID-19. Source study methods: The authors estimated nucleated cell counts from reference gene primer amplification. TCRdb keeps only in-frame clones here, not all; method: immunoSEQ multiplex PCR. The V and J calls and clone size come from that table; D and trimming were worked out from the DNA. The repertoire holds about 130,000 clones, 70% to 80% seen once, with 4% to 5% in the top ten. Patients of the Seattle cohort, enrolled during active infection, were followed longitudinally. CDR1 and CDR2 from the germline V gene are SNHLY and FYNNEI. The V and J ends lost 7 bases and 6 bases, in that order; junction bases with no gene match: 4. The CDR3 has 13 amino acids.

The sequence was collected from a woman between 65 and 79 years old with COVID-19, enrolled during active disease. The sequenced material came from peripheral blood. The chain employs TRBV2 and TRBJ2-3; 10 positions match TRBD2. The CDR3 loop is CASNQGLADTQYF. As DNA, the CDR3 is TGTGCCAGCAATCAGGGACTAGCGGATACGCAGTATTTT.